Listed below are T cell receptor beta chains from one sample, sequenced in a study of naive and memory T cell subsets. TCRdb reprocessed the UMI-ligation and nested PCR reads via MiXCR and lists one record per CDR3 protein. The sample contains tens of thousands of distinct CDR3 sequences, 5% to 5.5% of which appear only once. The specimen was blood. The receptors stem from an adult in good health. CDR3s include the opening cysteine and the closing phenylalanine or tryptophan. A D gene is named only where the DNA matches it firmly. Rows give clone size only sometimes, using once, few, many, or a class for an expanded clone.

J,size,D,V,DNA,CDR3
TRBJ2-7,many,TRBD1,TRBV28,TGTGCCAGCAGTTCCAACAGGGGCCGGCGGGAGCAGTACTTC,CASSSNRGRREQYF
TRBJ1-2,many,TRBD1,TRBV29-1,TGCAGCGTGACAGGGTCTATCTATGGCTACACCTTC,CSVTGSIYGYTF
TRBJ2-5,many,TRBD2,TRBV7-9,TGTGCCAGCAGCTTTATACTAGCGGGAGCGGAGACCCAGTACTTC,CASSFILAGAETQYF
TRBJ2-5,many,TRBD2,TRBV3-1,TGTGCCAGCAGCCAAGAGGGACTAGCGGTTCAAGAGACCCAGTACTTC,CASSQEGLAVQETQYF
TRBJ2-1,many,-,TRBV27,TGTGCCAGCAGTCTAATAGCGACCCCGCTACGCAATGAGCAGTTCTTC,CASSLIATPLRNEQFF
TRBJ2-3,medium-sized,TRBD2,TRBV28,TGTGCCAGCAGTTTCCACGCGGGGGACTTCACAGATACGCAGTATTTT,CASSFHAGDFTDTQYF
TRBJ1-1,many,TRBD1,TRBV6-2/TRBV6-3,TGTGCCAGCAGCGAAATGGGACAGGGAGGCACTGAAGCTTTCTTT,CASSEMGQGGTEAFF
TRBJ2-2,many,TRBD2,TRBV28,TGTGCCAGCAGTCCGCGGCGCGGGAGCCTCGGCGGGGAGCTGTTTTTT,CASSPRRGSLGGELFF
TRBJ1-4,many,-,TRBV20-1,TGCAGTGCCCGGACAGCGGCAAATGAAAAACTGTTTTTT,CSARTAANEKLFF
TRBJ1-2,many,-,TRBV7-2,TGTGCCAGCAGCTTGGCGGGGCTCTATGGCTACACCTTC,CASSLAGLYGYTF
TRBJ2-4,many,-,TRBV28,TGTGCCAGCAGTCCAGTCACAGGGATAGCCAAAAACATTCAGTACTTC,CASSPVTGIAKNIQYF
TRBJ2-7,many,-,TRBV29-1,TGCAGCGTTGAAGATCGTCAGAATCCCTCCTACGAGCAGTACTTC,CSVEDRQNPSYEQYF
TRBJ2-3,medium-sized,-,TRBV27,TGTGCCAGCAGCCCCAATGACCTCACAGATACGCAGTATTTT,CASSPNDLTDTQYF
TRBJ2-3,many,TRBD1,TRBV10-3,TGTGCCATCAGTAGCTGGACAGGGGGCACAGATACGCAGTATTTT,CAISSWTGGTDTQYF
TRBJ2-1,medium-sized,-,TRBV4-2,TGTGCCAGCAGCCCAATCCCTAGCCGCAATGAGCAGTTCTTC,CASSPIPSRNEQFF
TRBJ1-1,many,TRBD1,TRBV11-2,TGTGCCAGCACTCCCCGTGGTGTCAGGACAGGGTTAATGGCTGAAGCTTTCTTT,CASTPRGVRTGLMAEAFF
TRBJ2-1,many,-,TRBV11-2,TGTGCCAGCAAGCCATCAGCTGGTACTAACCATGAGCAGTTCTTC,CASKPSAGTNHEQFF
TRBJ2-1,-,TRBD2,TRBV4-3,TGCGCCAGCAGCCAAGAGGGACTAGCGGTTAATGAGCAGTTCTTC,CASSQEGLAVNEQFF
TRBJ2-1,-,-,TRBV2,TGTGCCAGCCACCGACATGGGACGTCTTCTAGCTCCTACAATGAGCAGTTCTTC,CASHRHGTSSSSYNEQFF
TRBJ2-7,many,-,TRBV28,TGTGCCAGCACGACTACAGGGCGCGAGCAGTACTTC,CASTTTGREQYF
TRBJ2-7,many,-,TRBV20-1,TGCAGTGCTGTTCAGGGTACCACCGCCTACGAGCAGTACTTC,CSAVQGTTAYEQYF
TRBJ2-1,many,TRBD2,TRBV28,TGTGCCAGCAGCCCCTCATACCCGCGGGAGAGATACAATGAGCAGTTCTTC,CASSPSYPRERYNEQFF
TRBJ2-7,many,-,TRBV27,TGTGCCAGCAGTTTAGGTCGACAGCACTACGAGCAGTACTTC,CASSLGRQHYEQYF
TRBJ2-2,many,TRBD2,TRBV6-5,TGTGCCAGCAGTCCTTCGCGGACTAGTTTCGGCGGGGAGCTGTTTTTT,CASSPSRTSFGGELFF
TRBJ1-1,few,-,TRBV29-1,TGCAGCGTTTCCGGGGCGAACACTGAAGCTTTCTTT,CSVSGANTEAFF
TRBJ1-3,many,TRBD1,TRBV28,TGTGCCAGCACCCAGACAGGGGAATCGAGAAACACCATATATTTT,CASTQTGESRNTIYF